This T cell receptor beta chain was documented in a study of control samples from healthy donors and cancer patients. V was pared by 6 bases and J by 4 bases, with 13 bases between. This CDR3 is built from 14 residues. The germline CDR1 and CDR2 sequences are WSHSY and SAAADI. Some clones are missing from TCRdb's copy, which holds only in-frame ones; the method was immunoSEQ multiplex PCR. The profile shows about 51,000 clones, approximately 80% of them singletons. The sequencing input was blood. The rearrangement joins TRBV10-2 to TRBJ1-3; D possibly corresponds to TRBD1 (5 bases). The TCR sequence derives from a man between 65 and 85 years old in good health. CDR3 nucleotides: TGCGCCAGCAGCCGAGGCAGGGACGGAAACACCATATATTTT. Amino acids: CASSRGRDGNTIYF.